The clone carrying this T cell receptor beta chain showed up just a few times. V lost 5 bases and J lost 7; bases outside the gene matches: 5. CDR1 is SGHTA, CDR2 FQGNSA, per germline. The CDR3 consists of 13 residues. This specimen belongs to a study of human T cells and chemical hapten exposure. Study details: Sensitization employed 2% DPC on roughly 2 cm by roughly 2 cm of upper inner arm skin. Small differences in pooled library volume mainly drove the variation in TCR yields per sample.

Time point specified: pre-sensitization, week 0. Treatment described: therapeutic diphenylcyclopropenone sensitization with weekly scalp DPC. The study drew its donors from alopecia patients who were 18 to 70 years old and suitable for DPC. TCRdb passed the RACE reads through MiXCR, listing each CDR3 protein once. The sample consists of nearly 110,000 distinct CDR3 sequences, 10% to 15% of them appearing once. This sample comprised whole blood, obtained in connection with sensitization to the hapten diphenylcyclopropenone (DPC). The chain combines TRBV7-2 with TRBJ1-5, with 7 nucleotides matching TRBD1. The clonotype was recovered from a woman aged 45-60 years with alopecia areata. Some clones in this sample may be carry-over from other donors' samples. The CDR3 region is CASSGGTAQPQHF. CDR3 coding DNA: TGTGCCAGCAGCGGTGGGACAGCGCAGCCCCAGCATTTT. Full variable domain (missing parts from reference TRBV7-2 and TRBJ1-5): GAGVSQSPSNKVTEKGKDVELRCDPISGHTALYWYRQSLGQGLEFLIYFQGNSAPDKSGLPSDRFSAERTGGSVSTLTIQRTQQEDSAVYLCASSGGTAQPQHFGDGTRLSIL.